Following are 27 T cell receptor beta chains from one sample sequenced in a study of T cells after yellow fever vaccination. TCRdb ran MiXCR on the 5' RACE reads and lists one entry per CDR3 protein. The sample holds about 180,000 distinct CDR3 sequences, approximately 6% seen once. Source: CD4+ T cells sorted from PBMCs, taken on the day of the first yellow fever vaccination. The receptors originated from a man between 18 and 35 years old who received the YFV17D yellow fever vaccine.

This clonotype appeared many times. The J gene is TRBJ1-2, the V gene TRBV20-1; 9 nucleotides line up with TRBD1. The CDR3 consists of 13 residues. J gave up 4 bases and V 6 bases, and 6 bases lay outside the gene matches. Germline V lookup: CDR1 DFQATT, CDR2 SNEGSKA (reference sequence). The CDR3 DNA follows: TGCAGTGCCATGGACAGGGGATTCTATGGCTACACCTTC. This encodes CSAMDRGFYGYTF.

This clonotype came up a few times. V and J are TRBV5-1 and TRBJ2-1; D possibly corresponds to TRBD2 (5 bases). Trimming shortened V by 4 bases and J by 1 base, and 12 bases separated the two germline ends. Germline V lookup: CDR1 SGHRS, CDR2 YFSETQ. This CDR3 is 15 amino acids long. For the CDR3, the DNA is TGCGCCAGCAGCCTACGCGGGTTTTCCTACAATGAGCAGTTCTTC. This codes for CASSLRGFSYNEQFF. The variable domain in full, with the rest retrieved from reference TRBV5-1 and TRBJ2-1, is KAGVTQTPRYLIKTRGQQVTLSCSPISGHRSVSWYQQTPGQGLQFLFEYFSETQRNKGNFPGRFSGRQFSNSRSEMNVSTLELGDSALYLCASSLRGFSYNEQFFGPGTRLTVL.

This clonotype showed up many times. The chain has TRBV29-1 and TRBJ1-1; D gene ambiguous. The CDR3 runs to 13 residues. The germline CDR1 and CDR2 sequences are SQVTM and ANQGSEA. Trimming removed 6 bases from V and 1 base from J, with 12 bases in between. The CDR3 nucleotides read TGCAGCGTCGCTCAAGGGTGGAACACTGAAGCTTTCTTT. Protein sequence: CSVAQGWNTEAFF.

Ten or more counts support this clonotype. The rearrangement joins TRBV6-5 to TRBJ2-3; perhaps D is TRBD1 or TRBD2 (5 bases each). The V gene's germline CDR1 is MNHEY and CDR2 SVGAGI. V lost 2 bases and J lost 6, with 18 bases in between. This CDR3 is built from 16 residues. CDR3 DNA sequence: TGTGCCAGCAGTTACCCCCCCGCAGGGTGGAGGGATACGCAGTATTTT. Translating it yields CASSYPPAGWRDTQYF.

This sequence joins TRBV11-2 and TRBJ2-1; D unclear. The CDR3 runs 15 residues. Trimming cost V 5 bases and J 0 bases, with 11 bases left between them. The germline V gene encodes CDR1 SGHAT and CDR2 FQNNGV. The CDR3 DNA reads TGTGCCAGCAGCCTCGGGTTAGGCTCCTACAATGAGCAGTTCTTC. It yields the protein CASSLGLGSYNEQFF.

This clonotype has ten or more counts. J is TRBJ1-2 and V is TRBV4-3, with D possibly being TRBD1 (5 bases). The V and J ends lost 3 bases and 3 bases respectively, with 20 bases between them. This CDR3 contains 17 residues. CDR1 is LGHNA, CDR2 YSLEER, per germline. The CDR3 reads CASSQKIRREVDYGYTF. CDR3 nucleotide sequence: TGCGCCAGCAGCCAGAAAATCCGCAGGGAAGTTGACTATGGCTACACCTTC.

This clonotype was recorded at least ten times. This chain joins TRBV2 and TRBJ2-7; D gene uncertain. CDR3 length equals 13 residues. V lost 4 bases and J 2 bases, leaving 9 bases between the germline ends. Germline loops: CDR1 SNHLY, CDR2 FYNNEI. CDR3: CASSGYGPYEQYF. The CDR3 region has the DNA TGTGCCAGCAGTGGCTACGGGCCCTACGAGCAGTACTTC.

The chain joins TRBV20-1 to TRBJ2-3, with a weak D call TRBD1 (6 bases). Trimming took 6 bases from V and 0 from J, leaving 16 bases between them. This CDR3 spans 15 amino acids. The germline V gene has CDR1 DFQATT and CDR2 SNEGSKA (reference sequence). CDR3 loop: CSAGGQMISTDTQYF. CDR3 nucleotide sequence: TGCAGTGCCGGTGGACAGATGATTAGCACAGATACGCAGTATTTT.

This clonotype was counted many times. The V and J genes are TRBV20-1 and TRBJ2-1; the D gene is possibly TRBD1 (8 bases). The germline CDR1 and CDR2 sequences are DFQATT and SNEGSKA (reference sequence). Trimming took off 6 bases at V and 5 bases at J, with 20 bases between the two ends. This CDR3 has 15 residues. The CDR3 protein is CSASDTGGENNEQFF. DNA of the CDR3: TGCAGTGCCTCAGATACAGGGGGGGAAAACAATGAGCAGTTCTTC.

In this sample, this clonotype turned up many times. The V gene is TRBV5-1, the J gene TRBJ2-7; 8 bases are shared with TRBD1. Trimming at V came to 4 bases and at J to 3 bases, leaving 6 bases not matched to a gene. Germline V gene lookup returns CDR1 SGHRS and CDR2 YFSETQ. The CDR3 is 14 residues long. The CDR3 DNA reads as TGCGCCAGCAGCATAACAGGGGGGTTCTACGAGCAGTACGTC. It codes for CASSITGGFYEQYV.

This chain connects TRBV12-3 or TRBV12-4 to TRBJ1-3; no firm D call. The ends were cut back, 5 bases at V and 10 bases at J, with 18 bases in the middle. This CDR3 spans 14 amino acids. This CDR3 is CASSLRWGLETIYF. The DNA for the CDR3 is TGTGCCAGCAGTCTTCGCTGGGGTCTGGAAACCATATATTTT.

The chain links TRBV5-1 to TRBJ2-7; D possibly corresponds to TRBD2 (6 bases). V was cut by 0 bases and J by 2 bases, with 12 bases left in between. The CDR3 is 15 residues long. Germline-derived CDR1 and CDR2 are SGHRS and YFSETQ. The CDR3 nucleotides read TGCGCCAGCAGCTTGGCGGGGGACCACACCTACGAGCAGTACTTC. Translating it yields CASSLAGDHTYEQYF.

This clonotype was counted only a few times. V gene TRBV4-2 combines with J gene TRBJ2-5; D gene ambiguous. The V gene's germline CDR1 is LGHNA and CDR2 YNFKEQ. V was clipped by 6 bases and J by 4 bases, with 21 bases between them. The CDR3 spans 16 residues. CDR3 region: CASSERWDPGVETQYF. The CDR3 DNA is TGTGCCAGCAGTGAAAGGTGGGATCCTGGGGTAGAGACCCAGTACTTC.

This clonotype occurred many times. This sequence joins TRBV12-3 or TRBV12-4 and TRBJ2-2; D is perhaps TRBD1 (6 bases). The CDR3 covers 15 residues. The V end was cut by 7 bases, the J end by 4 bases, with 16 bases between. CDR3 coding DNA: TGTGCCAGCACCTCAGGGGCAGTAGGCACCGGGGAGCTGTTTTTT. It specifies CASTSGAVGTGELFF.

This clonotype was seen repeatedly, ten times or more. The chain recombines TRBV9 with TRBJ2-2, with 8 bases that match TRBD2. V shed 5 bases, J shed 1 base, and the junction held 13 bases outside the gene matches. This CDR3 has 18 residues. The germline CDR1 and CDR2 sequences are SGDLS and YYNGEE. CDR3 DNA sequence: TGTGCCAGCAGGCCGGGTGCCGGCGGGGGGATGAACACCGGGGAGCTGTTTTTT. Encoded protein: CASRPGAGGGMNTGELFF.

This clonotype was counted at least ten times. The CDR3 DNA reads as TGTGCCAGCAGCTCAGGGCACAGAGGGAACACTGAAGCTTTCTTT. This gives the protein CASSSGHRGNTEAFF. This chain links TRBV7-9 with TRBJ1-1, with D maybe TRBD1 (5 bases). Germline-derived CDR1 and CDR2 are SEHNR and FQNEAQ (reference sequence). The CDR3 totals 15 residues. V dropped 4 bases and J dropped 1 base, with 13 bases sitting between them.

J is TRBJ1-1 and V is TRBV6-5; D is uncertain. There are 11 residues in the CDR3. The ends were cut back, 6 bases at V and 8 bases at J, with 10 bases in the middle. The germline gives CDR1 MNHEY, CDR2 SVGAGI. The CDR3 here is CASSTASEAFF. CDR3 in DNA: TGTGCCAGCAGCACCGCCTCCGAAGCTTTCTTT.

The chain uses TRBV24-1 and TRBJ2-3; 10 bases agree with TRBD2. This CDR3 is 13 amino acids long. The V gene's germline CDR1 is KGHDR and CDR2 SFDVKD. V lost 10 bases and J lost 2; bases outside the gene matches: 2. The CDR3 sequence: CATSGGNTDTQYF. Here the CDR3 DNA reads TGTGCCACTAGCGGGGGGAACACAGATACGCAGTATTTT.

In this sample, this clonotype turned up many times. V gene TRBV12-3 or TRBV12-4 combines with J gene TRBJ1-1; D is uncertain. The CDR3 length is 18 residues. Trimming removed 2 bases at V and 0 bases at J, with 19 bases between. This CDR3 is CASSLPPTGLIVNTEAFF. In DNA form, the CDR3 reads TGTGCCAGCAGTTTACCCCCGACGGGCCTCATCGTGAACACTGAAGCTTTCTTT.

This clonotype was seen repeatedly, ten times or more. The chain recombines TRBV6-5 with TRBJ2-7; 7 positions agree with TRBD1. The CDR3 has 14 amino acids. CDR1 and CDR2 from the germline V gene are MNHEY and SVGAGI. Germline trimming cut 0 bases from V and 4 bases from J; bases unmatched to any gene: 3. CDR3 bases: TGTGCCAGCAGTTACTCAGGGGGCAATTACGAGCAGTACTTC. This translates into CASSYSGGNYEQYF.

This clonotype was seen many times. The gene calls are TRBV20-1 and TRBJ2-5; D ambiguous. The CDR3 length is 13 residues. Germline CDR1 DFQATT, CDR2 SNEGSKA (reference sequence). Trimming removed 3 bases from V and 4 bases from J, with 12 bases in between. The CDR3 spells CSARAGWLETQYF. DNA for the CDR3: TGCAGTGCTAGGGCCGGTTGGCTAGAGACCCAGTACTTC.

The gene calls are TRBV18 and TRBJ2-3; D not certain. This CDR3 contains 13 residues. Trimming removed 5 bases at V and 3 bases at J, with 9 bases between. CDR1 is KGHSH, CDR2 LQKENI, per germline. CDR3 DNA sequence: TGTGCCAGCTCAGCTCTACAGACAGATACGCAGTATTTT. As protein: CASSALQTDTQYF.

This clonotype occurred many times. The chain joins TRBV2 to TRBJ2-2; D is perhaps TRBD1 or TRBD2 (5 bases each). The CDR3 extends over 15 amino acids. Trimming shortened V by 7 bases and J by 0 bases, and 12 bases separated the two germline ends. Per the germline V gene, CDR1 is SNHLY and CDR2 is FYNNEI. DNA of the CDR3: TGTGCCAGCACCCCGGGACGCCCGAACACCGGGGAGCTGTTTTTT. Amino acid sequence: CASTPGRPNTGELFF.

The chain carries TRBV15 and TRBJ1-4, with 8 bases matching TRBD1. CDR1 and CDR2 (germline): LNHNV, YYDKDF (reference sequence). Trimming cost V 3 bases and J 10 bases; bases outside gene matches: 7. CDR3 length: 14 amino acids. Here the CDR3 reads CATSRDGQGLKLFF. The CDR3 DNA is TGTGCCACCAGCAGGGACGGACAGGGCTTAAAACTGTTTTTT.

This clonotype appeared a few times. The CDR3 DNA reads as TGCGCCAGCAGCCCACTAGCTTGGGAGACCCAGTACTTC. Translation: CASSPLAWETQYF. This chain links TRBV5-1 with TRBJ2-5; possible D gene TRBD2, 6 bases. Trimming removed 4 bases at V and 5 bases at J, with 12 bases between. The germline V gene encodes CDR1 SGHRS and CDR2 YFSETQ. The CDR3 loop spans 13 amino acids.

This clonotype has more than one count but fewer than ten. The chain recombines TRBV7-2 with TRBJ1-2; 8 nucleotides line up with TRBD1. The CDR3 loop spans 14 amino acids. J gave up 6 bases and V 2 bases, and 5 bases lay outside the gene matches. Germline CDR1 SGHTA, CDR2 FQGNSA. CDR3 in amino acids: CASSLMTRGHGYTF. DNA of the CDR3: TGTGCCAGCAGCTTAATGACCAGGGGGCATGGCTACACCTTC.

This clonotype was counted at least ten times. J is TRBJ2-3 and V is TRBV24-1, with D possibly TRBD1 on 7 matching bases. The germline V gene has CDR1 KGHDR and CDR2 SFDVKD. The CDR3 runs to 16 residues. The V gene lost 4 bases and the J gene lost 2 bases, with 15 bases spanning the gap. The CDR3 nucleotides read TGTGCCACCAGTGACCACCGCAGGGGGGACACAGATACGCAGTATTTT. It codes for CATSDHRRGDTDTQYF.